This T cell receptor beta chain was obtained from a study of a mutant IDH1 vaccine in newly diagnosed glioma. Study-level background: Following radiotherapy alone, or alongside temozolomide cycles, vaccination was started after an interval of 4-6 weeks. Previous care, which was radiotherapy, temozolomide, or both, most often involved both.

Only in-frame clones appear in the TCRdb table, and some are missing; sequencing was by immunoSEQ multiplex PCR. The sample carries 45,000 to 55,000 clones, roughly three quarters recorded once. Time point described: week 35, safety follow-up. Vaccinated patients received 300 ug of mutant IDH1 20-mer peptide per dose, with topical imiquimod. The CDR3 loop spans 12 amino acids. V lost 2 bases and J 0 bases, leaving 4 bases between the germline ends. The germline CDR1 and CDR2 sequences are SQVTM and ANQGSEA. Broader study findings: Pseudoprogression seemed unrelated to changes in top peripheral T cell clonotypes. In roughly 93% of patients, immune responses induced by the vaccine occurred.

About this clone: Antigen unknown.

This specimen consisted of PBMCs, obtained from a glioma patient whose treatment included an IDH1 peptide vaccine. This clonotype was sampled from a man aged 40-55 years with glioma. This chain links TRBV29-1 with TRBJ2-5, with no clear D. CDR3 coding DNA: TGCAGCGTTGAATTGAACCAAGAGACCCAGTACTTC. It yields the protein CSVELNQETQYF.